The clone carrying this TCR beta chain has just a few counts. The data were taken from a study of blood T cell repertoires in COVID-19. As processed by the authors: Nucleated cell number was recorded as an estimate derived from reference gene primer amplification. The assay was immunoSEQ multiplex PCR, and TCRdb's table has in-frame clones only and misses some. V, J and clone size derive from that table, while D and trimming were established from the DNA sequence. Among around 260,000 clones listed, approximately 87% were seen once. CDR3 length: 14 residues. Per the germline V gene, CDR1 is LNHDA and CDR2 is SQIVND (reference sequence). Trimming left V 5 bases short and J 8 bases short, with 15 bases between.

Sequenced: peripheral blood. This chain uses TRBV19 with TRBJ2-2; possible D gene TRBD2, 6 bases. The sequence derives from a man aged 55 to 70 who had recovered from COVID-19. The CDR3 sequence: CASSPGTYGGELFF. In nucleotides, the CDR3 is TGTGCCAGTAGTCCCGGGACTTACGGAGGGGAGCTGTTTTTT.